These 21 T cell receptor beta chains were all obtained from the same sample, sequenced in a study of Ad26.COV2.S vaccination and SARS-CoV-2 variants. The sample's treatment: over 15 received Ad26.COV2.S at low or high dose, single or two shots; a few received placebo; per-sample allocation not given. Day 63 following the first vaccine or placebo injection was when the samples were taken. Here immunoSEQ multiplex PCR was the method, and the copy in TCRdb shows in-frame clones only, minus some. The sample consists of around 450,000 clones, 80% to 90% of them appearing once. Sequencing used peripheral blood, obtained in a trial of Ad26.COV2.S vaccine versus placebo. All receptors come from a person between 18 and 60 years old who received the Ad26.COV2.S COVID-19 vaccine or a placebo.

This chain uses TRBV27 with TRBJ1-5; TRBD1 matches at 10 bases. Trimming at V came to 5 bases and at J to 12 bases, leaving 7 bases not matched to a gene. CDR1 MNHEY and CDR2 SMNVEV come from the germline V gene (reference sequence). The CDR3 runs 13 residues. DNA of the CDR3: TGTGCCAGCAGTCCGGGGACAGGGGACTTCCAGCATTTT. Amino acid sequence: CASSPGTGDFQHF.

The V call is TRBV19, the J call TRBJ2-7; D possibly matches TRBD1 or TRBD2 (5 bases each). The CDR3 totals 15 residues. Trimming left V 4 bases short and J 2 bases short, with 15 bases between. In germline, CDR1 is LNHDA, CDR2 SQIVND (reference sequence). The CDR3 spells CASSRSMGRAYEQYF. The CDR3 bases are TGTGCCAGTAGTAGATCCATGGGACGGGCCTACGAGCAGTACTTC.

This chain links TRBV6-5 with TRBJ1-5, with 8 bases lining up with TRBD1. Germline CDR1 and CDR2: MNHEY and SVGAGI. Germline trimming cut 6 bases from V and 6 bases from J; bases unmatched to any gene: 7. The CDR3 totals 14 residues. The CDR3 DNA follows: TGTGCCAGCAGCCCGGACAGGGCAAGTCAGCCCCAGCATTTT. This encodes CASSPDRASQPQHF.

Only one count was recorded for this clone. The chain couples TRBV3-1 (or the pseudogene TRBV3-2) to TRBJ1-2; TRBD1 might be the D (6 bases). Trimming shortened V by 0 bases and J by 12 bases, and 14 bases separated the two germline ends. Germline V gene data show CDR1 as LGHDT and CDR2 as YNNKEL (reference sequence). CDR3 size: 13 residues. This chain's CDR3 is CASSQEAGVFHTF. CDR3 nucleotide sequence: TGTGCCAGCAGCCAAGAGGCAGGGGTTTTCCACACCTTC.

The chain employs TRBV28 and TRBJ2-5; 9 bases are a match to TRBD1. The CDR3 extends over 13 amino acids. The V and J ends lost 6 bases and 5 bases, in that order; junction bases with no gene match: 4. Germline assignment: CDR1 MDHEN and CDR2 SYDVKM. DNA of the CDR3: TGTGCCAGCAGCGGACAGGGGACGGAGACCCAGTACTTC. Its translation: CASSGQGTETQYF.

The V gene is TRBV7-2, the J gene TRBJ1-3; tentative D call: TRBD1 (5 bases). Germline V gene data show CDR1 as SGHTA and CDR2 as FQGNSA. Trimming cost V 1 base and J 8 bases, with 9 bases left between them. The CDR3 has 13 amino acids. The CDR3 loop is CASSLDRRDTIYF. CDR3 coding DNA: TGTGCCAGCAGCTTAGACAGGCGGGACACCATATATTTT.

This CDR3 reads CASSLHHRTPFSGNTIYF. Here the CDR3 DNA reads TGTGCCAGCAGCCTCCATCACAGGACGCCTTTCTCTGGAAACACCATATATTTT. The chain carries TRBV7-2 and TRBJ1-3, with D possibly being TRBD1 (5 bases). The germline V gene has CDR1 SGHTA and CDR2 FQGNSA. V lost 5 bases and J 0 bases, leaving 20 bases between the germline ends. The CDR3 spans 18 residues.

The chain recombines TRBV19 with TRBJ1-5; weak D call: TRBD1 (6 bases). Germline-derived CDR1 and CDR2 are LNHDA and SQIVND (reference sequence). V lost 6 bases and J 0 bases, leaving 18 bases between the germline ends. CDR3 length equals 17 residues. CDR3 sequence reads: CASRPTTGFYSNQPQHF. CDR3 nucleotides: TGTGCCAGTAGACCCACGACAGGTTTTTATAGCAATCAGCCCCAGCATTTT.

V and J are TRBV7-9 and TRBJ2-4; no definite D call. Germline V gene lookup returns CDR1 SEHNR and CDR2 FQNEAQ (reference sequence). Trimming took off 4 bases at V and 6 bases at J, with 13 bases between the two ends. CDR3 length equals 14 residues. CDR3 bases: TGTGCCAGCAGCTCCGTGGACGTCGGAAACATTCAGTACTTC. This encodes CASSSVDVGNIQYF.

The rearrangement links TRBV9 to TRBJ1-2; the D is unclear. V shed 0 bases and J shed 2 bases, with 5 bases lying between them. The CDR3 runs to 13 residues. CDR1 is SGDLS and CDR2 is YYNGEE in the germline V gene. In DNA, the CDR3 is TGTGCCAGCAGCGTAGTCATGAACTATGGCTACACCTTC. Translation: CASSVVMNYGYTF.

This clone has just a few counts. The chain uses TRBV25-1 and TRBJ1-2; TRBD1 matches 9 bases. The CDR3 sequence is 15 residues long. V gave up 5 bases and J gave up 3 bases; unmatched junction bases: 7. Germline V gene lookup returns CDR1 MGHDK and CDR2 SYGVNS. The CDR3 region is CASSPRTGEYYGYTF. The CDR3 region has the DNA TGTGCCAGCAGTCCTCGGACAGGGGAGTACTATGGCTACACCTTC.

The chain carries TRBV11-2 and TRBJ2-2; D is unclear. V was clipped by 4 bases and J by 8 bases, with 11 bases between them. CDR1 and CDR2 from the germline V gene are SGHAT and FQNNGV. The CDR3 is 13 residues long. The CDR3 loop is CASSSLTLGELFF. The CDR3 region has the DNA TGTGCCAGCAGCTCCCTAACCTTGGGGGAGCTGTTTTTT. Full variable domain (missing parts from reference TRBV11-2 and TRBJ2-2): EAGVAQSPRYKIIEKRQSVAFWCNPISGHATLYWYQQILGQGPKLLIQFQNNGVVDDSQLPKDRFSAERLKGVDSTLKIQPAKLEDSAVYLCASSSLTLGELFFGEGSRLTVL.

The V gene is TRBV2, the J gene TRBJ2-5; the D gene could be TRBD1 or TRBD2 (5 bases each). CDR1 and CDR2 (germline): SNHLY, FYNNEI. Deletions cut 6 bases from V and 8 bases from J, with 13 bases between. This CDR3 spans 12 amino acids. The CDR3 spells CASSTGPRTQYF. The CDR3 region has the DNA TGTGCCAGCAGCACGGGACCCCGTACCCAGTACTTC.

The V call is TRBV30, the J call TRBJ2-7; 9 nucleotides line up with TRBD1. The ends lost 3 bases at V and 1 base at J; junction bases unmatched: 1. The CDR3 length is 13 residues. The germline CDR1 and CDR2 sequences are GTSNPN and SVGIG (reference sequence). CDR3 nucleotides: TGTGCCTGGAGGGGGACAGGGTCCTACGAGCAGTACTTC. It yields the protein CAWRGTGSYEQYF.

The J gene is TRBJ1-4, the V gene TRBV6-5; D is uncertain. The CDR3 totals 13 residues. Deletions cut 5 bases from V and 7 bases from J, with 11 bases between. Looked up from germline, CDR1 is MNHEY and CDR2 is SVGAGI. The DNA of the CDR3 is TGTGCCAGCAGTACTGTACGGCGTGAAAAACTGTTTTTT. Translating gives CASSTVRREKLFF.

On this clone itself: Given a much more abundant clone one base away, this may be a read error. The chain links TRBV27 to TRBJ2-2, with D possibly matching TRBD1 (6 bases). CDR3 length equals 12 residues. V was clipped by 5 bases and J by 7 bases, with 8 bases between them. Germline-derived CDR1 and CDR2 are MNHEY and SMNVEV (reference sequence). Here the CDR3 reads CASSKQGGELFF. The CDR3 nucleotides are TGTGCCAGCAGTAAACAGGGCGGGGAGCTGTTTTTT.

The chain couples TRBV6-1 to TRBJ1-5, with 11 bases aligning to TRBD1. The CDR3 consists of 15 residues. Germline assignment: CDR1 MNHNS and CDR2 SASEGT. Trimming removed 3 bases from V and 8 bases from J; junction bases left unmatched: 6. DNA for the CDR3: TGTGCCAGCAGTGATGGGACAGGGGGACCGGAGCCCCAGCATTTT. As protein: CASSDGTGGPEPQHF.

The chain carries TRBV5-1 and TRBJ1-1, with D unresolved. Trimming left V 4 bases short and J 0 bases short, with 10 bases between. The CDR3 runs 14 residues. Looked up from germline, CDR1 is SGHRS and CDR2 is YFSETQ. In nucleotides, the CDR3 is TGCGCCAGCAGCAAGGACCCCATGAACACTGAAGCTTTCTTT. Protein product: CASSKDPMNTEAFF.

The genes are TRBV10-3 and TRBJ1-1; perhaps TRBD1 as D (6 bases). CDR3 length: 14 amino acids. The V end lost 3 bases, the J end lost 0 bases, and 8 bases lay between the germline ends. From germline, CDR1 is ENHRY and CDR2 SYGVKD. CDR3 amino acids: CAISEKGVNTEAFF. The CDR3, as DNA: TGTGCCATCAGTGAAAAGGGGGTGAACACTGAAGCTTTCTTT.

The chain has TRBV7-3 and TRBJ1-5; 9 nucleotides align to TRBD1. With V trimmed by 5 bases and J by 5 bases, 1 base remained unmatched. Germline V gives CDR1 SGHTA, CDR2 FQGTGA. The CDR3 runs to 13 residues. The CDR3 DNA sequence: TGTGCCAGCAGCCGGGACAGGGATCAGCCCCAGCATTTT. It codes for CASSRDRDQPQHF.

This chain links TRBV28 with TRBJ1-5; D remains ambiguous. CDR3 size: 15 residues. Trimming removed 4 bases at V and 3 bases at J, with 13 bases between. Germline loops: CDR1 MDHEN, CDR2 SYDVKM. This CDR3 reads CASSSSGSHNQPQHF. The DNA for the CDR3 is TGTGCCAGCAGTTCCTCGGGGTCCCACAATCAGCCCCAGCATTTT.